This T cell receptor beta chain comes out of a study of blood T cells in healthy people across ages. Whole-study findings and limits: It was held that the diversity estimates obtained from one million T cells were underestimates.

V was pared by 6 bases and J by 0 bases, with 11 bases between. Germline V gene sequence: CDR1 KGHDR, CDR2 SFDVKD. CDR3 size: 15 residues. This clonotype showed up just a few times. Its antigen is currently unknown. Primers used in a second PCR of about 7 to 11 cycles were a sample-barcoded 5' primer and a J-beta primer mix. One entry per CDR3 protein, called by TCRdb with MiXCR from the 5' RACE reads. The sample has under 2,000,000 distinct CDR3 sequences, about 50% seen once; the top ten hold roughly 2%. Input material: blood. The chain has TRBV24-1 and TRBJ2-4, with a tentative D call TRBD2 (6 bases). This receptor was identified in a woman aged 40-49 years in good health. The CDR3 loop is CATSSSGLAKNIQYF. CDR3 coding DNA: TGTGCCACCAGTTCCTCGGGACTAGCCAAAAACATTCAGTACTTC.